The following is a TCR beta chain sequence with its context. Its antigen is unknown. This record comes from a study of PD-L1 blockade in urothelial cancer. Overall study context: Prior chemotherapy in patients spanned 0 to 3 regimens. There were a median of approximately 150,000 T cells in blood samples.

Time point defined: pretreatment peripheral blood. PCRs each included synthetic TCR analog templates spiked in. Sequenced by immunoSEQ multiplex PCR; TCRdb stores in-frame clones only, minus some. The sample contains more than 45,000 clones, 80% to 85% of which appear only once. The CDR3 consists of 14 residues. CDR1 is SGHRS, CDR2 YFSETQ, per germline. J was trimmed by 2 bases and V by 0 bases; bases with no gene match: 2. Overall study findings and caveats: Having blood TCR clonality under the median before treatment predicted better survival.

This specimen was PBMCs, taken around atezolizumab (anti-PD-L1) treatment. The V gene is TRBV5-1, the J gene TRBJ2-7; 7 bases fit TRBD2. The receptor's source is a man aged 50-59 years with urothelial cancer. CDR3 DNA sequence: TGCGCCAGCAGCTTGGTGCGGGAGCCCTACGAGCAGTACTTC. This gives the protein CASSLVREPYEQYF. The full variable domain, in which reference TRBV5-1 and TRBJ2-7 provide the parts outside the CDR3, is KAGVTQTPRYLIKTRGQQVTLSCSPISGHRSVSWYQQTPGQGLQFLFEYFSETQRNKGNFPGRFSGRQFSNSRSEMNVSTLELGDSALYLCASSLVREPYEQYFGPGTRLTVT.